These 17 T cell receptor beta chains came from one sample sequenced in a study of T cell responses to AZD1222 COVID-19 vaccine. Data came from immunoSEQ multiplex PCR; TCRdb stores just in-frame clones and leaves some out. This repertoire shows about 21,000 clones, roughly 83% found once; its top ten account for around 15%. This specimen consisted of peripheral blood, obtained 28 days after the second AZD1222 dose. The receptors were sampled from an adult who received the AZD1222 COVID-19 vaccine.

This clone occurred once. This chain uses TRBV15 with TRBJ2-7, with 7 nucleotides matching TRBD2. With V trimmed by 0 bases and J by 4 bases, 3 bases remained unmatched. The CDR3 extends over 14 amino acids. From germline, CDR1 is LNHNV and CDR2 YYDKDF (reference sequence). The CDR3 is CATSRDHGGYEQYF. For the CDR3, the DNA is TGTGCCACCAGCAGAGATCACGGGGGGTACGAGCAGTACTTC. Variable domain in full (rest from reference TRBV15 and TRBJ2-7): DAMVIQNPRYQVTQFGKPVTLSCSQTLNHNVMYWYQQKSSQAPKLLFHYYDKDFNNEADTPDNFQSRRPNTSFCFLDIRSPGLGDTAMYLCATSRDHGGYEQYFGPGTRLTVT.

This rearrangement joins TRBV4-1 to TRBJ2-6; TRBD1 aligns across 10 bases. The CDR3 runs 17 residues. Germline V CDR1 and CDR2: MGHRA, YSYEKL. J was trimmed by 3 bases and V by 1 base; bases with no gene match: 3. CDR3 nucleotides: TGCGCCAGCAGCCAAGCGGGACAGGGGTATGGGGCCAACGTCCTGACTTTC. It specifies CASSQAGQGYGANVLTF.

The genes are TRBV4-2 and TRBJ1-4, with no clear D. The germline V and J ends were trimmed by 0 bases and 3 bases, with 11 bases remaining between them. Germline V lookup: CDR1 LGHNA, CDR2 YNFKEQ. The CDR3 runs to 16 residues. As DNA, the CDR3 is TGTGCCAGCAGCCAAGACAGGTCGGCTTCTAATGAAAAACTGTTTTTT. Protein: CASSQDRSASNEKLFF.

This chain links TRBV5-8 with TRBJ2-7; 8 bases line up with TRBD2. CDR3 length: 15 amino acids. Germline V gives CDR1 SGHTS, CDR2 YDEGEE. V was clipped by 5 bases and J by 1 base; unmatched bases: 8. This CDR3 is CASRHSGKDSYEQYF. The CDR3 coding sequence is TGTGCCAGCAGACATAGCGGGAAGGATTCCTACGAGCAGTACTTC.

CDR3 region: CASSLDGGGRIYGYTF. The CDR3 region has the DNA TGTGCCAGCAGCTTAGATGGAGGGGGGCGTATTTATGGCTACACCTTC. The chain links TRBV11-2 to TRBJ1-2, with a tentative D call TRBD1 (6 bases). This CDR3 region has 16 residues. CDR1 is SGHAT and CDR2 is FQNNGV in the germline V gene. Trimming pared 0 bases from V and 5 bases from J, leaving 16 bases between.

The chain couples TRBV29-1 to TRBJ2-7, with TRBD1 identical over 8 bases. The CDR3 totals 14 residues. V lost 4 bases, J lost 2 bases, and 7 bases stayed unmatched. CDR1 and CDR2 (germline): SQVTM, ANQGSEA. Written as DNA, the CDR3 is TGCAGCGTTGCCCCCACGGACAGGGCCTACGAGCAGTACTTC. Translated: CSVAPTDRAYEQYF.

The rearrangement uses TRBV9 and TRBJ2-1; 7 bases line up with TRBD1. Trimming cost V 2 bases and J 3 bases; bases outside gene matches: 2. This CDR3 comprises 14 residues. Germline CDR1 and CDR2: SGDLS and YYNGEE. CDR3 loop: CASSVDRDYNEQFF. The DNA for the CDR3 is TGTGCCAGCAGCGTTGACAGGGACTACAATGAGCAGTTCTTC. Full variable domain (outside the CDR3, taken from reference TRBV9 and TRBJ2-1): DSGVTQTPKHLITATGQRVTLRCSPRSGDLSVYWYQQSLDQGLQFLIQYYNGEERAKGNILERFSAQQFPDLHSELNLSSLELGDSALYFCASSVDRDYNEQFFGPGTRLTVL.

The rearrangement links TRBV5-1 to TRBJ2-1, with 10 bases identical to TRBD2. V shed 9 bases, J shed 4 bases, and the junction held 10 bases outside the gene matches. The CDR3 runs to 15 residues. The germline CDR1 and CDR2 sequences are SGHRS and YFSETQ. The CDR3 reads CATEREGWAYNEQFF. The CDR3 coding sequence is TGCGCCACTGAGCGGGAGGGTTGGGCATACAATGAGCAGTTCTTC.

The rearrangement uses TRBV6-1 and TRBJ1-4, with D unclear. V lost 1 base and J lost 0, with 6 bases in between. The CDR3 length is 15 residues. Germline lookup yields CDR1 MNHNS and CDR2 SASEGT. In nucleotides, the CDR3 is TGTGCCAGCAGTGAAGACCGAGCAACTAATGAAAAACTGTTTTTT. As protein: CASSEDRATNEKLFF.

The chain links TRBV19 to TRBJ1-3, with 8 bases identical to TRBD1. After removal of 0 bases from V and 0 bases from J, the junction contained 7 bases not matched to a gene. CDR1 and CDR2 (germline): LNHDA, SQIVND (reference sequence). The CDR3 loop spans 18 amino acids. CDR3 protein: CASSIDFRQGRSGNTIYF. The CDR3, as DNA: TGTGCCAGTAGTATAGACTTTCGACAGGGGCGCTCTGGAAACACCATATATTTT.

The CDR3 reads CASSRQGNTEAFF. The CDR3 coding sequence is TGTGCCAGCAGCCGGCAGGGGAACACTGAAGCTTTCTTT. The V call is TRBV5-5, the J call TRBJ1-1, with a tentative D call TRBD1 (5 bases). V lost 4 bases and J 1 base, leaving 8 bases between the germline ends. The CDR3 totals 13 residues. Looked up from germline, CDR1 is SGHKS and CDR2 is YYEKEE (reference sequence).

The CDR3 here is CASSLWTGKVQPQHF. The CDR3 coding sequence is TGTGCCAGCAGTTTATGGACAGGGAAGGTTCAGCCCCAGCATTTT. The rearrangement uses TRBV28 and TRBJ1-5; 7 bases fit TRBD1. The length of the CDR3 is 15 residues. Germline CDR1 and CDR2: MDHEN and SYDVKM. V was clipped by 0 bases and J by 6 bases; unmatched bases: 5.

This chain links TRBV29-1 with TRBJ1-1; 10 bases agree with TRBD1. The CDR3 totals 14 residues. CDR1 is SQVTM, CDR2 ANQGSEA, per germline. After removal of 7 bases from V and 6 bases from J, the junction contained 11 bases not matched to a gene. The CDR3 DNA follows: TGCAGCGCCGACGACAGGGGGCTATCTTCTGAAGCTTTCTTT. Translation: CSADDRGLSSEAFF.

The V gene is TRBV18, the J gene TRBJ2-4; weak D call: TRBD2 (6 bases). Looked up from germline, CDR1 is KGHSH and CDR2 is LQKENI. Deletions cut 0 bases from V and 1 base from J, with 13 bases between. CDR3 size: 17 residues. The CDR3 bases are TGTGCCAGCTCACCACCACTACGGGAGTGGGCCAAAAACATTCAGTACTTC. It is translated as CASSPPLREWAKNIQYF.

The chain recombines TRBV6-5 with TRBJ1-5; D is possibly TRBD1 (5 bases). Per germline, CDR1 MNHEY and CDR2 SVGAGI. V lost 6 bases and J 6 bases, leaving 9 bases between the germline ends. The CDR3 has 12 residues. The CDR3 is CASRQEGQPQHF. The CDR3 nucleotides read TGTGCCAGCAGACAGGAGGGTCAGCCCCAGCATTTT.

CDR3 in amino acids: CASSPTGYEQYF. As DNA, the CDR3 is TGTGCCAGTAGTCCGACGGGCTACGAGCAGTACTTC. V is TRBV19 and J is TRBJ2-7; D gene unclear. The V gene's germline CDR1 is LNHDA and CDR2 SQIVND (reference sequence). V lost 5 bases to trimming and J lost 3 bases, with 8 bases between them. This CDR3 spans 12 amino acids.

CDR3 bases: TGTGCCAGCAGCCCCGGACAGTACACTGAAGCTTTCTTT. Translation: CASSPGQYTEAFF. The chain is built from TRBV7-9 and TRBJ1-1; perhaps TRBD1 as D (6 bases). From germline, CDR1 is SEHNR and CDR2 FQNEAQ (reference sequence). The CDR3 totals 13 residues. With 5 bases removed from V and 3 bases from J, the gap between germline ends came to 10 bases.